This T cell receptor beta chain emerged from a study of blood T cell repertoires in COVID-19. Study at large: From the United States, Italy and Spain came samples of acute and convalescent COVID-19. PBMCs, B-cell-depleted T cells, or T cells provided the cDNA or gDNA that made up the material.

Trimming took off 0 bases at V and 8 bases at J, with 10 bases between the two ends. There are 13 residues in the CDR3. The germline V gene encodes CDR1 LGHDT and CDR2 YNNKEL (reference sequence). As originally analysed: Amplification of reference gene primers provided the estimated nucleated cell counts. Generated by immunoSEQ multiplex PCR, the TCRdb table keeps only in-frame clones and is missing some. V and J calls and clone size are as listed in that table; D and trimming were resolved from the DNA. The profile shows about 250,000 clones, around 88% of them singletons. The chain couples TRBV3-1 (or the pseudogene TRBV3-2) to TRBJ1-2, with D perhaps TRBD1 (5 bases). Sequencing used peripheral blood. The TCR comes from a woman at least 80 years old with COVID-19, enrolled during active disease. CDR3 residues: CASSQDRRGGYTF. The CDR3 bases are TGTGCCAGCAGCCAAGATAGGAGGGGAGGCTACACCTTC.